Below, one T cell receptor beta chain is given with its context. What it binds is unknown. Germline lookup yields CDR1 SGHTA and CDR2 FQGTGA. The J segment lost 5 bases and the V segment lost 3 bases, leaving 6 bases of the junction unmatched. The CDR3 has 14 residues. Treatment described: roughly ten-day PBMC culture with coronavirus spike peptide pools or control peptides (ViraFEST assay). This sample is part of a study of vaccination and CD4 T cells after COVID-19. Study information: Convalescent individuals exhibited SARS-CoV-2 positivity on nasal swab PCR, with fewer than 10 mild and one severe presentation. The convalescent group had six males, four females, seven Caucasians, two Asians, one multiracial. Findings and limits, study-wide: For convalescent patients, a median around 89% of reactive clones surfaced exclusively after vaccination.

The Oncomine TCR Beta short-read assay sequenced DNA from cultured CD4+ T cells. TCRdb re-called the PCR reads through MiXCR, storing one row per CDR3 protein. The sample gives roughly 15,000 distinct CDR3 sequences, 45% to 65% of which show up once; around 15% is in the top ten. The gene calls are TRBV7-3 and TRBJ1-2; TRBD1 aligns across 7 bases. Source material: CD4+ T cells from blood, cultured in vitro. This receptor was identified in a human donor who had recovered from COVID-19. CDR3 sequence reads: CASSLVGTVYGYTF. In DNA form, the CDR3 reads TGTGCCAGCAGCTTGGTGGGGACAGTGTATGGCTACACCTTC.